The 29 T cell receptor beta chains reported below all come from one sample, sequenced in a study of blood T cell repertoires in COVID-19. Clones were read by immunoSEQ multiplex PCR, and TCRdb kept only the in-frame ones, dropping some. The sample lists some 200,000 clones; around 84% were seen once. Sequencing was carried out using peripheral blood. These receptors were obtained from a man older than 75 with acute or convalescent COVID-19.

The rearrangement joins TRBV9 to TRBJ2-2; 11 positions agree with TRBD2. The CDR3 is 16 amino acids. Germline CDR1 reads SGDLS; CDR2 reads YYNGEE. The V gene end was trimmed by 4 bases and the J gene end by 4 bases; junction bases not matched to a gene: 6. DNA for the CDR3: TGTGCCAGCAGCCCGACTAGCGGGATAATCACCGGGGAGCTGTTTTTT. It translates to CASSPTSGIITGELFF.

The V gene is TRBV7-8, the J gene TRBJ2-7, with D maybe TRBD2 (6 bases). In germline, CDR1 is SGHVS, CDR2 FQNEAQ. CDR3 length: 24 amino acids. Trimming took off 5 bases at V and 2 bases at J, with 43 bases between the two ends. CDR3 sequence (DNA): TGTGCCAGCAGCCGAGAGCCACATCCGAGAGAACCCAAACTAACGAGCGGGCGAGCCTACGAGCAGTACTTC. It encodes CASSREPHPREPKLTSGRAYEQYF. Filled out from reference TRBV7-8 and TRBJ2-7, the complete variable domain reads GAGVSQSPRYKVAKRGQDVALRCDPISGHVSLFWYQQALGQGPEFLTYFQNEAQLDKSGLPSDRFFAERPEGSVSTLKIQRTQQEDSAVYLCASSREPHPREPKLTSGRAYEQYFGPGTRLTVT.

This clone was observed a few times. This chain connects TRBV9 to TRBJ1-1; D perhaps matches TRBD1 (5 bases). The CDR3 is 13 residues long. Per the germline V gene, CDR1 is SGDLS and CDR2 is YYNGEE. V was trimmed by 0 bases and J by 7 bases, leaving 10 bases between them. This chain's CDR3 is CASSVGGSGEAFF. The CDR3 DNA is TGTGCCAGCAGCGTAGGGGGCAGTGGTGAAGCTTTCTTT. Together with reference TRBV9 and TRBJ1-1, the CDR3 gives the full variable domain: DSGVTQTPKHLITATGQRVTLRCSPRSGDLSVYWYQQSLDQGLQFLIQYYNGEERAKGNILERFSAQQFPDLHSELNLSSLELGDSALYFCASSVGGSGEAFFGQGTRLTVV.

The V and J genes are TRBV6-5 and TRBJ2-3; TRBD2 aligns across 7 bases. The J segment lost 1 base and the V segment lost 5 bases, leaving 3 bases of the junction unmatched. Germline V gives CDR1 MNHEY, CDR2 SVGAGI. The CDR3 sequence is 14 residues long. The CDR3 here is CASSTTSGTDTQYF. The CDR3 DNA reads as TGTGCCAGCAGTACTACTAGCGGCACAGATACGCAGTATTTT.

This chain links TRBV28 with TRBJ1-5; tentatively, D is TRBD1 (5 bases). Trimming left V 2 bases short and J 1 base short, with 9 bases between. This CDR3 region has 15 residues. The V gene's germline CDR1 is MDHEN and CDR2 SYDVKM. CDR3 nucleotide sequence: TGTGCCAGCAGTTTAGGGGCCGGGAGCAATCAGCCCCAGCATTTT. Protein: CASSLGAGSNQPQHF.

This chain joins TRBV6-4 and TRBJ1-2; D is unclear. The V gene's germline CDR1 is MRHNA and CDR2 SNTAGT. This CDR3 comprises 11 residues. Trimming shortened V by 4 bases and J by 9 bases, and 9 bases separated the two germline ends. CDR3 DNA sequence: TGTGCCAGCAGTGGCGGAGGAAGCTACACCTTC. Translated, it gives CASSGGGSYTF.

The genes are TRBV7-9 and TRBJ2-1, with TRBD2 matching 8 bases. Trimming took 4 bases from V and 5 from J; bases not matched to a gene: 16. CDR1 and CDR2 from the germline V gene are SEHNR and FQNEAQ (reference sequence). This CDR3 is 18 amino acids long. The CDR3 DNA reads TGTGCCAGCAGCTCGCCAATGTCAGCGGGAGATCTACACAATGAGCAGTTCTTC. This sequence encodes CASSSPMSAGDLHNEQFF.

This clone was counted between two and nine times. The J gene is TRBJ2-3, the V gene TRBV7-9; D might be TRBD1 (6 bases). Trimming took 1 base from V and 5 from J, leaving 7 bases between them. The CDR3 covers 13 residues. Germline V lookup: CDR1 SEHNR, CDR2 FQNEAQ (reference sequence). The CDR3 sequence is CASSLGGQDTQYF. The CDR3 DNA is TGTGCCAGCAGCTTAGGGGGACAAGATACGCAGTATTTT.

This chain connects TRBV11-1 to TRBJ2-1, with D tentatively TRBD2 (5 bases). Trimming stripped 3 bases from V and 3 bases from J, with 12 bases between. The CDR3 spans 15 residues. From germline, CDR1 is SGHAT and CDR2 FQDESV (reference sequence). The CDR3, as DNA: TGTGCCAGCAGCTTTACTAGTCAATACTACAATGAGCAGTTCTTC. Translation: CASSFTSQYYNEQFF.

V and J are TRBV7-9 and TRBJ2-5, with D tentatively TRBD1 (6 bases). Trimming pared 7 bases from V and 1 base from J, leaving 13 bases between. The CDR3 runs to 14 residues. Germline CDR1 SEHNR, CDR2 FQNEAQ (reference sequence). CDR3 sequence (DNA): TGTGCCAGCAACGCACAGGGCCTCCAAGAGACCCAGTACTTC. Translating gives CASNAQGLQETQYF.

This chain joins TRBV7-3 and TRBJ2-2; 7 bases line up with TRBD2. Germline V gene sequence: CDR1 SGHTA, CDR2 FQGTGA. Trimming took 2 bases from V and 0 from J; bases not matched to a gene: 6. The CDR3 is made up of 17 amino acids. The CDR3 sequence is CASSLVAGRANTGELFF. In DNA, the CDR3 is TGTGCCAGCAGCTTAGTAGCGGGCAGGGCGAACACCGGGGAGCTGTTTTTT.

The genes are TRBV12-3 or TRBV12-4 and TRBJ2-3; tentative D call: TRBD2 (7 bases). The CDR3 extends over 13 amino acids. The V end was cut by 4 bases, the J end by 9 bases, with 14 bases between. Written as DNA, the CDR3 is TGTGCCAGCAGTTCCCGAGGGGGGGGCACGCAGTATTTT. The encoded protein is CASSSRGGGTQYF.

The rearrangement joins TRBV28 to TRBJ2-5, with D maybe TRBD2 (6 bases). Germline-derived CDR1 and CDR2 are MDHEN and SYDVKM. This CDR3 is built from 14 residues. Trimming took off 3 bases at V and 5 bases at J, with 13 bases between the two ends. The DNA of the CDR3 is TGTGCCAGCAGTTTGGGGGGAGTCCGTGAGACCCAGTACTTC. Translated, it gives CASSLGGVRETQYF.

V and J are TRBV5-1 and TRBJ1-1; D not certain. V dropped 0 bases and J dropped 0 bases, with 6 bases sitting between them. The CDR3 is 14 residues long. CDR1 is SGHRS and CDR2 is YFSETQ in the germline V gene. In nucleotides, the CDR3 is TGCGCCAGCAGCTTGGATTACTTGAACACTGAAGCTTTCTTT. It specifies CASSLDYLNTEAFF.

This sequence joins TRBV4-3 and TRBJ2-3; 9 nucleotides match TRBD2. Germline V gene data show CDR1 as LGHNA and CDR2 as YSLEER. With V trimmed by 8 bases and J by 1 base, 7 bases remained unmatched. The CDR3 length is 15 residues. The CDR3 loop is CASELAGVRTDTQYF. The CDR3 bases are TGCGCCAGCGAATTAGCGGGAGTGCGCACAGATACGCAGTATTTT.

The genes are TRBV7-2 and TRBJ1-6, with D possibly TRBD1 on 6 matching bases. The CDR3 sequence is 15 residues long. Between the trimmed V and J ends, which lost 0 bases and 9 bases, there was a span of 12 bases. Germline values: CDR1 SGHTA, CDR2 FQGNSA. CDR3 bases: TGTGCCAGCAGCTTAGCTCAGGGGATAGGTTCACCCCTCCACTTT. Translating gives CASSLAQGIGSPLHF. The full variable domain, completed using reference TRBV7-2 and TRBJ1-6, is GAGVSQSPSNKVTEKGKDVELRCDPISGHTALYWYRQSLGQGLEFLIYFQGNSAPDKSGLPSDRFSAERTGGSVSTLTIQRTQQEDSAVYLCASSLAQGIGSPLHFGNGTRLTVT.

The chain links TRBV6-5 to TRBJ1-1, with 10 positions matching TRBD1. CDR1 MNHEY and CDR2 SVGAGI come from the germline V gene. The trim removed 5 bases at V and 7 bases at J, leaving 10 bases unmatched. CDR3 size: 15 residues. Here the CDR3 reads CASSPRGTGAFEAFF. CDR3 nucleotides: TGTGCCAGCAGTCCACGAGGGACAGGGGCCTTTGAAGCTTTCTTT.

The chain couples TRBV27 to TRBJ2-7, with no clear D. CDR1 is MNHEY, CDR2 SMNVEV, per germline (reference sequence). Trimming removed 6 bases at V and 7 bases at J, with 16 bases between. The CDR3 is 13 residues long. CDR3 sequence reads: CASSSNTPQEQYF. For the CDR3, the DNA is TGTGCCAGCAGCTCAAACACCCCGCAAGAGCAGTACTTC.

The rearrangement joins TRBV6-2 or TRBV6-3 to TRBJ1-5; TRBD1 agrees at 10 bases. With 6 bases clipped from V and 7 bases from J, the junction kept 9 bases outside the gene matches. The CDR3 totals 15 residues. Germline lookup yields CDR1 MNHEY and CDR2 SVGEGT. The CDR3 coding sequence is TGTGCCAGCAGCCCCGACAGGGGGCTCGGGCAGCCCCAGCATTTT. Its translation is CASSPDRGLGQPQHF.

This sequence joins TRBV11-2 and TRBJ2-3; TRBD2 might be the D (5 bases). Trimming removed 3 bases from V and 3 bases from J, with 16 bases in between. CDR1 and CDR2 from the germline V gene are SGHAT and FQNNGV. This CDR3 comprises 16 residues. As DNA, the CDR3 is TGTGCCAGCAGCTTCGGACTTCCGTTGAGTACAGATACGCAGTATTTT. It yields the protein CASSFGLPLSTDTQYF.

The chain joins TRBV10-1 to TRBJ2-7; 11 nucleotides agree with TRBD2. Germline V lookup: CDR1 WNHNN, CDR2 SYGVQD (reference sequence). V trimming: 2 bases; J trimming: 6 bases; junction bases outside the gene matches: 9. The CDR3 extends over 16 amino acids. CDR3: CASSETIAGGPAEQYF. DNA of the CDR3: TGCGCCAGCAGTGAGACAATAGCGGGAGGGCCGGCCGAGCAGTACTTC.

V and J are TRBV7-2 and TRBJ2-4, with TRBD2 matching 12 bases. The CDR3 extends over 17 amino acids. The V and J ends lost 5 bases and 9 bases, in that order; junction bases with no gene match: 14. Germline-derived CDR1 and CDR2 are SGHTA and FQGNSA. The CDR3 nucleotides read TGTGCCAGCAGCCCCGACTGGACTAGCGGGAACCAGGGCATTCAGTACTTC. It specifies CASSPDWTSGNQGIQYF.

The chain links TRBV4-1 to TRBJ2-3, with 15 bases that match TRBD2. Germline V gene data show CDR1 as MGHRA and CDR2 as YSYEKL. The CDR3 is made up of 16 amino acids. V was pared by 5 bases and J by 7 bases, with 7 bases of the junction left unmatched. The DNA for the CDR3 is TGCGCCAGCAGCTTGGGACTAGCGGGAGGTAGTAATACGCAGTATTTT. Translation gives CASSLGLAGGSNTQYF.

This rearrangement joins TRBV14 to TRBJ2-6, with TRBD2 as a possible D gene (5 bases). With 4 bases removed from V and 4 bases from J, the gap between germline ends came to 11 bases. Germline lookup yields CDR1 SGHDN and CDR2 FVKESK. The CDR3 runs 15 residues. CDR3 DNA: TGTGCCAGCAGCCCAGGACTCGGAGGGGCCAACGTCCTGACTTTC. Its translation: CASSPGLGGANVLTF.

The chain has TRBV11-3 and TRBJ2-7; 8 nucleotides match TRBD1. Trimming removed 5 bases from V and 6 bases from J; junction bases left unmatched: 6. This CDR3 spans 13 amino acids. Per germline, CDR1 SGHNT and CDR2 YENEEA. DNA for the CDR3: TGTGCCAGCAGCCCAGACAGGGGCCGCGAGCAGTACTTC. The encoded protein is CASSPDRGREQYF.

The J gene is TRBJ1-1, the V gene TRBV5-1; a possible D gene is TRBD1 (5 bases). V lost 4 bases and J 3 bases, leaving 16 bases between the germline ends. Germline CDR1 reads SGHRS; CDR2 reads YFSETQ. This CDR3 has 15 residues. CDR3 in DNA: TGCGCCAGCAGCCCCGCGGGACTGTGGGACACTGAAGCTTTCTTT. Translation gives CASSPAGLWDTEAFF.

The sample holds a few counts of this clone. The V and J genes are TRBV7-2 and TRBJ2-2, with 11 bases that match TRBD2. V shed 3 bases, J shed 9 bases, and the junction held 3 bases outside the gene matches. Germline CDR1 reads SGHTA; CDR2 reads FQGNSA. The CDR3 is made up of 14 amino acids. The CDR3 sequence: CASSLTSGTWELFF. In DNA, the CDR3 is TGTGCCAGCAGCTTGACTAGCGGGACTTGGGAGCTGTTTTTT.

The chain is built from TRBV7-9 and TRBJ2-5, with TRBD2 matching over 12 bases. CDR1 and CDR2 (germline): SEHNR, FQNEAQ (reference sequence). Trimming at V came to 9 bases and at J to 5 bases, leaving 4 bases not matched to a gene. This CDR3 is built from 13 residues. The CDR3 is CASTTSGSETQYF. CDR3 in DNA: TGTGCCAGTACGACTAGCGGGAGCGAGACCCAGTACTTC.

This chain joins TRBV9 and TRBJ2-5; a weak D match, TRBD2 (5 bases). This CDR3 contains 14 residues. CDR1 and CDR2 (germline): SGDLS, YYNGEE. The ends were cut back, 4 bases at V and 4 bases at J, with 14 bases in the middle. CDR3 sequence: CASSPSVGVETQYF. DNA for the CDR3: TGTGCCAGCAGCCCCTCCGTCGGGGTAGAGACCCAGTACTTC.